This T cell receptor (beta chain) was identified during a study of blood T cell repertoires in COVID-19. Overall study context: COVID-19 samples from acute and convalescent phases originated in the United States, Italy and Spain.

As handled by the study authors: Amplification of reference gene primers was used by the study to estimate nucleated cell counts. Libraries were prepared by immunoSEQ multiplex PCR; TCRdb keeps only in-frame clonotypes and omits some of them. From that table come the V and J calls and clone size; the DNA was used to work out D and trimming. The sample consists of roughly 97,000 clones, 85% to 90% of them appearing once. The sample comprised peripheral blood. The sequence was collected from a human donor in a cohort sampled during active COVID-19.

The CDR3 sequence is CASSQGDRGLSPLHF. In nucleotides, the CDR3 is TGTGCCAGCAGCCAAGGGGACAGGGGGCTTTCACCCCTCCACTTT. The chain joins TRBV14 to TRBJ1-6; 12 bases match TRBD1. The V gene end was trimmed by 1 base and the J gene end by 9 bases; junction bases not matched to a gene: 1. CDR3 length: 15 residues. Germline values: CDR1 SGHDN, CDR2 FVKESK.